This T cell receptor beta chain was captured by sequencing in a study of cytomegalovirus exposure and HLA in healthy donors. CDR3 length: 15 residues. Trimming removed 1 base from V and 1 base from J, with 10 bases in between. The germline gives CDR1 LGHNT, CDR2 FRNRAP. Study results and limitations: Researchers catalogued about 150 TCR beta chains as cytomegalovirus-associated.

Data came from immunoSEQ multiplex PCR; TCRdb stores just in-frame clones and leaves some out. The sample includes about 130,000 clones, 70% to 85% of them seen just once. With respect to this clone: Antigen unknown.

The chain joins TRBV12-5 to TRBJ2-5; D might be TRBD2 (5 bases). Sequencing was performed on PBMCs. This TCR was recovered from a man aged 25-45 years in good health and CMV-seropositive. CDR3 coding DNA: TGTGCTAGTGGTTTGGCCCACCGGGGCCAAGAGACCCAGTACTTC. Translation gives CASGLAHRGQETQYF.